One T cell receptor (beta chain) is described in this entry. Its matching antigen is unknown. The CDR3 does not end in the conserved phenylalanine or tryptophan, so this is likely a read error. TCR alpha and beta CDR3 regions were amplified from RNA using iRepertoire nested multiplex PCR. Tissue mRNA or PBMC total RNA, 100-400 ng, went into one-step reverse transcription and amplification. One entry per CDR3 protein, called by TCRdb with MiXCR from the multiplex PCR reads. Of approximately 120,000 distinct CDR3 sequences listed, 25% to 30% were seen once; the top ten hold about a third. The data were obtained in a study of glioma-infiltrating T cells. Overall study findings and caveats: Tissue and blood shared very few CDR3 sequences.

V trimming: 4 bases; J trimming: 4 bases; junction bases outside the gene matches: 7. CDR3 length: 14 residues. CDR1 and CDR2 (germline): DFQATT, SNEGSKA (reference sequence). The receptor comes from a human donor with low-grade glioma or glioblastoma, undergoing nonglioma brain surgery, or in good health (not recorded which). V is TRBV20-1 and J is TRBJ1-2, with 9 bases identical to TRBD1. The sample consisted of glioma tissue, nonneoplastic brain tissue, or PBMCs (not recorded which). The CDR3 DNA reads TGCAGTGCTAAAAGGGACAGGGTATCCTATGGCTACACCCTC. Protein sequence: CSAKRDRVSYGYTL.